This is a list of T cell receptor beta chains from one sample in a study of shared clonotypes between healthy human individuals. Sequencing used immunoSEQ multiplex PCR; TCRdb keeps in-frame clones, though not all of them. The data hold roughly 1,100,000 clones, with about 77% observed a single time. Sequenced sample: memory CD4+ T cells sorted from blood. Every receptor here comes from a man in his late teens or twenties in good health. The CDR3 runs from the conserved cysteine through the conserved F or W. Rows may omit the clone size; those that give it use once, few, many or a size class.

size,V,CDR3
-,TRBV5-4,CASSLVEQPLMEQYF
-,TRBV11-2,CASSLEGRRNSGNTIYF
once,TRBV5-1,CASSWTSGNTGELFF
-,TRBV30,CAWSGQMNTEAFF
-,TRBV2,CASRETDRGNQYF
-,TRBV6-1,CASRLGDVTYEQYF
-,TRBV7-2,CASSLYNTGELFF
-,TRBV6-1,CASSEVRGLGSPLHF
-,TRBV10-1,CASSEGRNYGYTF
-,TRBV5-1,CASSLGGVGTEAFF
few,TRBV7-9,CASSPPGRSHGGKLFF
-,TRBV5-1,CASSLAGAENTEAFF
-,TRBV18,CASSPSIEYSPGTEAFF
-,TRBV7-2,CASSGRASFGYEQYF
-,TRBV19,CASSIGRGNTIYF
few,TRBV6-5,CASSSYTGGYTF
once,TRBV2,CASSDEGIGGHF
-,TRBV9,CASSVDGGSWQPQHF
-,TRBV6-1,CASSVGQSTYNEQFF
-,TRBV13,CASSLQTSYGYTF
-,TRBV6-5,CASTERETQYF
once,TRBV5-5,CASSTEGHGGAFF
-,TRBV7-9,CASSLVERADTGELFF
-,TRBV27,CASSIAGRNTDTQYF
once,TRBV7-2,CASTLGTGGIQYF
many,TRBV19,CASSIGRISDQPQHF
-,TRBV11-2,CASSRGVGRFRGYEQYF
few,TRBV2,CASSGGTGRWEQYF